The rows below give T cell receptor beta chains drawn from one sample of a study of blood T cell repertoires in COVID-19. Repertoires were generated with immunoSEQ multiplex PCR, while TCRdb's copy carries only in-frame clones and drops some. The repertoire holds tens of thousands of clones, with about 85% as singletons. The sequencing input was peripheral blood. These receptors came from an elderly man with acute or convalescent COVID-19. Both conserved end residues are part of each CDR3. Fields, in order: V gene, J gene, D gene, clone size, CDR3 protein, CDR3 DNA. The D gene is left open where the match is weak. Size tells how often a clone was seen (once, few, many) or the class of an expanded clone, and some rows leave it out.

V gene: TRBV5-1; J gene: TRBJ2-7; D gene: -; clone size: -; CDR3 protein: CASSLEYRSSYEQYF; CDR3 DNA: TGCGCCAGCAGCTTGGAGTATAGGAGCTCCTACGAGCAGTACTTC
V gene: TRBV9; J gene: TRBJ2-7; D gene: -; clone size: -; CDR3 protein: CASSVAGARFEEQYF; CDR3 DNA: TGTGCCAGCAGCGTAGCTGGCGCTAGGTTCGAGGAGCAGTACTTC
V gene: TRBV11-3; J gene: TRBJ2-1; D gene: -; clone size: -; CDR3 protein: CASSLEHGSFNEQFF; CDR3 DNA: TGTGCCAGCAGCTTGGAGCACGGGAGTTTCAATGAGCAGTTCTTC
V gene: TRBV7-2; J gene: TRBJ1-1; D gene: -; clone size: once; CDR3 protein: CASSLAVQTPRTEAFF; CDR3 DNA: TGTGCCAGCAGCTTAGCGGTCCAGACCCCGAGGACTGAAGCTTTCTTT
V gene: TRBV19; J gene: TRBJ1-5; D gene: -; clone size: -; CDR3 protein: CASSTHLILADQPQHF; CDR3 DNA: TGTGCCAGTAGTACTCATCTTATCCTAGCCGATCAGCCCCAGCATTTT
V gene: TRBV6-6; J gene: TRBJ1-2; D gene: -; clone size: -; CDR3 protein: CASSSGTQYRNYGYTF; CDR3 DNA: TGTGCCAGCAGTTCCGGGACACAATACCGTAACTATGGCTACACCTTC
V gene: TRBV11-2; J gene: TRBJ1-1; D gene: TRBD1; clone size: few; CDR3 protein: CASKKPGQGGTEAFF; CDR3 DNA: TGTGCCAGCAAAAAACCGGGACAGGGAGGGACTGAAGCTTTCTTT
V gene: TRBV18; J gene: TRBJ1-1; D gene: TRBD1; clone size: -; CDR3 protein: CASSRAPTGDTEAFF; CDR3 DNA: TGTGCCAGCTCACGGGCCCCAACAGGGGACACTGAAGCTTTCTTT
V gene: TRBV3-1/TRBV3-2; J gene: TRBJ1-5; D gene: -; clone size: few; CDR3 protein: CASSPGRKLSRTLSNQPQHF; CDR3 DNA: TGTGCCAGCAGCCCTGGGAGAAAATTATCTCGAACCCTTAGCAATCAGCCCCAGCATTTT
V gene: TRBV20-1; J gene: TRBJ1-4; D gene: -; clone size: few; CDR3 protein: CSAPPLQGLVF; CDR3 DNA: TGCAGTGCCCCCCCCCTACAGGGTTTGGTGTTT